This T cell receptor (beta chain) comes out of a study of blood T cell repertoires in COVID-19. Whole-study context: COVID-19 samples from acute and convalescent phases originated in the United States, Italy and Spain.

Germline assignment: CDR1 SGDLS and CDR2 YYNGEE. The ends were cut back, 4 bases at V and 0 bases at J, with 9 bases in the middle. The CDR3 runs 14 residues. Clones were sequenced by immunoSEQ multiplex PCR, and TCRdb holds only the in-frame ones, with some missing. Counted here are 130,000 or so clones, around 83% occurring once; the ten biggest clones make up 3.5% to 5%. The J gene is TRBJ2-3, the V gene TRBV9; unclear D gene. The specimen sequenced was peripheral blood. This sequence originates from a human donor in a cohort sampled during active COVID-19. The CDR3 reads CASSPGSSTDTQYF. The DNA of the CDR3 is TGTGCCAGCAGCCCAGGATCTAGCACAGATACGCAGTATTTT.